These T cell receptor beta chains were read from a single sample in a study of T and B cells in COVID-19 patients. From the multiplex PCR reads, TCRdb called clonotypes with MiXCR, one entry per CDR3 protein. The sample consists of a few thousand distinct CDR3 sequences, around 25% of them appearing once. Material for sequencing was blood. The receptor source for this set is a human donor with active COVID-19. CDR3s include the opening cysteine and the closing phenylalanine or tryptophan. A D gene is named only where the DNA matches it firmly. Some rows have no size entry. The others give once, few or many, or a class for an expanded clone.

size: medium-sized; J: TRBJ1-1; V: TRBV12-3/TRBV12-4; D: TRBD1; DNA: TGTGCCAGCAGACCCCCGGGACAGGGAAACACTGAAGCTTTCTTT; CDR3: CASRPPGQGNTEAFF
size: few; J: TRBJ1-6; V: TRBV4-3; D: TRBD1; DNA: TGCGCCAGCAGCCAAGAACAGGGGAGATCCTATTCACCCCTCCACTTT; CDR3: CASSQEQGRSYSPLHF
size: medium-sized; J: TRBJ2-3; V: TRBV13; D: NA; DNA: TGTGCCAGCAGCGTGAGAAACAGGGCTCGAGATACGCAGTATTTT; CDR3: CASSVRNRARDTQYF
size: NA; J: TRBJ2-2; V: TRBV4-3; D: NA; DNA: TGCGCCAGCAGCCAAGTATTCAGAACCGGGGAGCTGTTTTTT; CDR3: CASSQVFRTGELFF
size: NA; J: TRBJ2-1; V: TRBV18; D: TRBD2; DNA: TGTGCCAGCAGTCCTAGCGGGGGGCTCTACAATGAGCAGTTCTTC; CDR3: CASSPSGGLYNEQFF
size: NA; J: TRBJ1-5; V: TRBV12-3/TRBV12-4; D: NA; DNA: TGTGCCAGCACCCTCTCGAAAGGGCTCGGCCAGCCCCAGCATTTT; CDR3: CASTLSKGLGQPQHF
size: medium-sized; J: TRBJ2-1; V: TRBV6-1; D: TRBD2; DNA: TGTGCCAGCATCCTTGGACTAGCGCCTGACAATGAGCAGTTCTTC; CDR3: CASILGLAPDNEQFF
size: medium-sized; J: TRBJ2-3; V: TRBV6-1; D: TRBD2; DNA: TGTGCCAGCAGTGTAGCGGGGGTGATAGATACGCAGTATTTT; CDR3: CASSVAGVIDTQYF
size: NA; J: TRBJ2-2; V: TRBV19; D: NA; DNA: TGTGCCAGTAGTCTGAGGACAGCGAACACCGGGGAGCTGTTTTTT; CDR3: CASSLRTANTGELFF
size: medium-sized; J: TRBJ2-7; V: TRBV6-6; D: NA; DNA: TGTGCCAGCAGTTACTCGATTTCGGGGACGAACTACGAGCAGTACTTC; CDR3: CASSYSISGTNYEQYF
size: large; J: TRBJ2-2; V: TRBV29-1; D: NA; DNA: TGCAGCGCCGAGGAGGGGGCAGCGAACACCGGGGAGCTGTTTTTT; CDR3: CSAEEGAANTGELFF
size: medium-sized; J: TRBJ2-1; V: TRBV5-1; D: TRBD2; DNA: TGCGCCAGCAGGACTAGCGGGGGCTACAATGAGCAGTTCTTC; CDR3: CASRTSGGYNEQFF
size: NA; J: TRBJ1-4; V: TRBV19; D: TRBD1; DNA: TGTGCCAGTAGTATAGGACAGGGGCGCGAAAAACTGTTTTTT; CDR3: CASSIGQGREKLFF
size: medium-sized; J: TRBJ2-3; V: TRBV6-5; D: NA; DNA: TGTGCCAGCAGTACGACATTCTCAACGACAGATACGCAGTATTTT; CDR3: CASSTTFSTTDTQYF
size: NA; J: TRBJ2-5; V: TRBV12-3/TRBV12-4; D: TRBD2; DNA: TGTGCCAGCAGCCCTAGCGGGTGGGAGACCCAGTACTTC; CDR3: CASSPSGWETQYF
size: large; J: TRBJ2-2; V: TRBV19; D: TRBD1; DNA: TGTGCCAGTAGCGGACAGGGGTTAATCCCTACCGGGGAGCTGTTTTTT; CDR3: CASSGQGLIPTGELFF
size: NA; J: TRBJ2-2; V: TRBV5-1; D: NA; DNA: TGCGCCAGCAGCTTGGACGGCGGGGGCTCCACCGGGGAGCTGTTTTTT; CDR3: CASSLDGGGSTGELFF
size: NA; J: TRBJ2-1; V: TRBV7-6; D: TRBD2; DNA: TGTGCCAGCAGCCAAGGGACTAGCGGGGGGCTGAGCTCCTACAATGAGCAGTTCTTC; CDR3: CASSQGTSGGLSSYNEQFF
size: large; J: TRBJ2-3; V: TRBV29-1; D: NA; DNA: TGCAGCGTTGAGGCAGCCACAGATACGCAGTATTTT; CDR3: CSVEAATDTQYF
size: NA; J: TRBJ1-4; V: TRBV11-2; D: NA; DNA: TGTGCCAGCGGGGGGTCCGCAACTAATGAAAAACTGTTTTTT; CDR3: CASGGSATNEKLFF
size: medium-sized; J: TRBJ1-6; V: TRBV30; D: NA; DNA: TGTGCCGGAGCTATGGATTCACCCCTCCACTTT; CDR3: CAGAMDSPLHF
size: medium-sized; J: TRBJ2-2; V: TRBV30; D: TRBD2; DNA: TGTGCCTGGGGGAGCGGGGGGCATGGTACCGGGGAGCTGTTTTTT; CDR3: CAWGSGGHGTGELFF
size: NA; J: TRBJ1-6; V: TRBV7-9; D: NA; DNA: TGTGCCAGCAGCTTAGGGCCGAATTCACCCCTCCACTTT; CDR3: CASSLGPNSPLHF
size: medium-sized; J: TRBJ2-2; V: TRBV19; D: NA; DNA: TGTGCCAGTAGTGCCCCTACCCACAGGGATACCGGGGAGCTGTTTTTT; CDR3: CASSAPTHRDTGELFF
size: medium-sized; J: TRBJ2-7; V: TRBV27; D: NA; DNA: TGTGCCAGCAGTTTATGGAAAAACTCCTACGAGCAGTACTTC; CDR3: CASSLWKNSYEQYF
size: many; J: TRBJ2-2; V: TRBV11-2; D: NA; DNA: TGTGCCAGCAGCTTAGATGCAGGCTTCACCGGGGAGCTGTTTTTT; CDR3: CASSLDAGFTGELFF
size: medium-sized; J: TRBJ1-5; V: TRBV19; D: NA; DNA: TGTGCCAGTAACGTATCCCGGGGAAAGGGGCCCCAGCATTTT; CDR3: CASNVSRGKGPQHF
size: NA; J: TRBJ2-7; V: TRBV6-5; D: TRBD2; DNA: TGTGCCAGCAGTAGACTAGCGGGGCCGGGGGAGCAGTACTTC; CDR3: CASSRLAGPGEQYF
size: medium-sized; J: TRBJ2-7; V: TRBV12-3/TRBV12-4; D: NA; DNA: TGTGCCAGCAGTTCCGGGCCAGTTCAGTACTTC; CDR3: CASSSGPVQYF
size: medium-sized; J: TRBJ1-5; V: TRBV6-5; D: NA; DNA: TGTGCCAGCAGCTATGATTCAGGGGTAGGACAGCCCCAGCATTTT; CDR3: CASSYDSGVGQPQHF
size: medium-sized; J: TRBJ1-2; V: TRBV19; D: TRBD1; DNA: TGTGCCAGTATTAAAACGGGACAGGGCTTCTATGGCTACACCTTC; CDR3: CASIKTGQGFYGYTF
size: large; J: TRBJ2-7; V: TRBV19; D: NA; DNA: TGTGCCAGTAGTCCTGGGCAGGGGAGCACCTACGAGCAGTACTTC; CDR3: CASSPGQGSTYEQYF
size: medium-sized; J: TRBJ1-2; V: TRBV5-5; D: NA; DNA: TGTGCCAGCAGCTTCACATCAGGGTTCACTGGCTACACCTTC; CDR3: CASSFTSGFTGYTF
size: NA; J: TRBJ2-1; V: TRBV5-1; D: NA; DNA: TGCGCCAGCAGCGCCGGACCCCAAGGGGGTGAGCAGTTCTTC; CDR3: CASSAGPQGGEQFF
size: medium-sized; J: TRBJ2-2; V: TRBV12-3/TRBV12-4; D: TRBD1; DNA: TGTGCCAGCAGCCCCCCCCTGACAGGGTGGGGCACCGGGGAGCTGTTTTTT; CDR3: CASSPPLTGWGTGELFF
size: few; J: TRBJ2-5; V: TRBV24-1; D: TRBD1; DNA: TGTGCCACCAGTGACTATGTCCGGGACAGGGGACGGTGGGTGACCCAGTACTTC; CDR3: CATSDYVRDRGRWVTQYF
size: NA; J: TRBJ2-2; V: TRBV6-1; D: TRBD2; DNA: TGTGCCAGCAGTCCATCGGGGGGCACCGGGGAGCTGTTTTTT; CDR3: CASSPSGGTGELFF
size: NA; J: TRBJ2-3; V: TRBV10-2; D: NA; DNA: TGCGCCAGCAGTTCACCTTCGGATGGGGTAGATACGCAGTATTTT; CDR3: CASSSPSDGVDTQYF
size: NA; J: TRBJ1-4; V: TRBV7-9; D: TRBD1; DNA: TGTGCCAGCAGCCCGGGACAGGGTGACGGAACTAATGAAAAACTGTTTTTT; CDR3: CASSPGQGDGTNEKLFF
size: medium-sized; J: TRBJ1-1; V: TRBV19; D: TRBD1; DNA: TGTGCCAGTAGTAAACGGGACAGGAACACTGAAGCTTTCTTT; CDR3: CASSKRDRNTEAFF
size: medium-sized; J: TRBJ2-7; V: TRBV19; D: NA; DNA: TGTGCCAGTAGTATAAACAGGGCGACCTACGAGCAGTACTTC; CDR3: CASSINRATYEQYF
size: NA; J: TRBJ1-2; V: TRBV5-1; D: NA; DNA: TGCGCCAGCAGCTTAACGGACCCAAACTATGGCTACACCTTC; CDR3: CASSLTDPNYGYTF
size: NA; J: TRBJ1-1; V: TRBV7-9; D: NA; DNA: TGTGCCAGCAACAAACTGACTGGGAACACTGAAGCTTTCTTT; CDR3: CASNKLTGNTEAFF
size: medium-sized; J: TRBJ2-1; V: TRBV12-3/TRBV12-4; D: NA; DNA: TGTGCCACCTCCATCGGGCTGAGGTACAATGAGCAGTTCTTC; CDR3: CATSIGLRYNEQFF
size: medium-sized; J: TRBJ2-5; V: TRBV6-1; D: NA; DNA: TGTGCCAGCAGTGTTGGATCGGGTGCTTACCAAGAGACCCAGTACTTC; CDR3: CASSVGSGAYQETQYF
size: NA; J: TRBJ2-3; V: TRBV7-2; D: TRBD2; DNA: TGTGCCAGCAGACCAATGGAGCGGGGGTTCGTAGGCACAGATACGCAGTATTTT; CDR3: CASRPMERGFVGTDTQYF
size: few; J: TRBJ1-2; V: TRBV11-3; D: TRBD1; DNA: TGTGCCAGCAGCTTAGGGGGACAGGGTGGCTATGGCTACACCTTC; CDR3: CASSLGGQGGYGYTF
size: medium-sized; J: TRBJ2-7; V: TRBV20-1; D: TRBD1; DNA: TGCAGTGCCACCAGGGGGCAGGTCGGCTACGAGCAGTACTTC; CDR3: CSATRGQVGYEQYF
size: few; J: TRBJ1-3; V: TRBV20-1; D: NA; DNA: TGCAGTGCTAGCCCGGGGGAAAGCTCTGGAAACACCATATATTTT; CDR3: CSASPGESSGNTIYF
size: few; J: TRBJ2-7; V: TRBV5-1; D: TRBD1; DNA: TGCGCCAGCAGCGGAGGGACAGGGCACGAGCAGTACTTC; CDR3: CASSGGTGHEQYF
size: few; J: TRBJ2-4; V: TRBV11-2; D: NA; DNA: TGTGCCAGCAGCCTCGAGATAGCCAAAAACATTCAGTACTTC; CDR3: CASSLEIAKNIQYF
size: medium-sized; J: TRBJ2-1; V: TRBV19; D: TRBD1; DNA: TGTGCCAGTAGCCTTTCCACAGGGGCCCTATACAATGAGCAGTTCTTC; CDR3: CASSLSTGALYNEQFF
size: few; J: TRBJ1-2; V: TRBV20-1; D: TRBD1; DNA: TGCAGTGCTAGAGAGTCCCAACAGGGGGCTAACTATGGCTACACCTTC; CDR3: CSARESQQGANYGYTF
size: medium-sized; J: TRBJ1-1; V: TRBV6-5; D: TRBD1; DNA: TGTGCCAGCAGTTACGGGACAGGGAGCGGAGCTTTCTTT; CDR3: CASSYGTGSGAFF
size: NA; J: TRBJ2-5; V: TRBV5-5; D: TRBD1; DNA: TGTGCCAGCAGCTTCGGGACAGGGACGGAGACCCAGTACTTC; CDR3: CASSFGTGTETQYF
size: medium-sized; J: TRBJ1-3; V: TRBV12-3/TRBV12-4; D: TRBD1; DNA: TGTGCCAGCAGTTACAGAACCCTCGGGACAGCAAGCTCTGGAAACACCATATATTTT; CDR3: CASSYRTLGTASSGNTIYF
size: once; J: TRBJ1-5; V: TRBV19; D: TRBD1; DNA: TGTGCCAGTATGGTGGGACAGGGTATCAATCAGCCCCAGCATTTT; CDR3: CASMVGQGINQPQHF
size: medium-sized; J: TRBJ2-2; V: TRBV5-1; D: NA; DNA: TGCGCCAGCAGCCCGGGGACCGGGGAGCTGTTTTTT; CDR3: CASSPGTGELFF
size: large; J: TRBJ2-3; V: TRBV29-1; D: TRBD1; DNA: TGCAGCGTTGACGGACAGGGTTCGGCAGATACGCAGTATTTT; CDR3: CSVDGQGSADTQYF
size: many; J: TRBJ2-3; V: TRBV6-2/TRBV6-3; D: TRBD2; DNA: TGTGCCAGCAGGCCTACTAGCGGGGGACCTCAAGTCACAGATACGCAGTATTTT; CDR3: CASRPTSGGPQVTDTQYF